This T cell receptor (beta chain) came from a study of T cell responses to AZD1222 COVID-19 vaccine. The CDR3 totals 14 residues. The V gene lost 4 bases and the J gene lost 4 bases, with 11 bases spanning the gap. Germline assignment: CDR1 KGHSY and CDR2 FQNENV. General study points: Only six or seven AZD1222 recipients were seropositive at baseline. Repertoire sampling occurred only after the peak T cell response. White British people made up most donors, females outnumbered males, and clonal diversity was possibly underestimated.

Libraries were prepared by immunoSEQ multiplex PCR; TCRdb keeps only in-frame clonotypes and omits some of them. The data show more than 95,000 clones, around nine tenths seen once. As concerns this clone: Its antigen is still unknown.

The V gene is TRBV16, the J gene TRBJ2-1, with D unresolved. This receptor was identified in an adult who received the MenACWY meningococcal vaccine as a control. This specimen was peripheral blood, taken 28 days after the second dose of the MenACWY control vaccine. CDR3 nucleotide sequence: TGTGCCAGCAGCCGCTCAGGCGGATACAATGAGCAGTTCTTC. Protein: CASSRSGGYNEQFF.